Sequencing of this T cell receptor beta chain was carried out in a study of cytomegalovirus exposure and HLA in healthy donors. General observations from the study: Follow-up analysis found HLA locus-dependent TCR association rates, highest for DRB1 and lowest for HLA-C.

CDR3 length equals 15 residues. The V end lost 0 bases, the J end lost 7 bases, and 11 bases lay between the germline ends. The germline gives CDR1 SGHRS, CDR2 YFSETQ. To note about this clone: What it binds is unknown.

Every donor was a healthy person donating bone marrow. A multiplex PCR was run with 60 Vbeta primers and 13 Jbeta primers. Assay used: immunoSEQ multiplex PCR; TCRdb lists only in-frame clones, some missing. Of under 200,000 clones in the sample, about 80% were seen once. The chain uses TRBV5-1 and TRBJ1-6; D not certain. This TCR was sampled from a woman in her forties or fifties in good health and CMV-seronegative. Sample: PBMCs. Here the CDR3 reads CASSLDPGGNSPLHF. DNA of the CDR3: TGCGCCAGCAGCTTGGACCCGGGAGGAAATTCACCCCTCCACTTT.